This T cell receptor beta chain comes out of a study of beta chain features in type 1 diabetes. On the study more broadly: Examined across all samples were around 110 million sorted cells. Study conclusions and caveats: Among patients with Type 1 diabetes, TCRB CDR3s were moderately but significantly shorter in every one of the four CD4+ subsets. Within patients, naive, central memory and Treg TCRB repertoires seemed more similar than within healthy donors.

The whole isolated RNA underwent reverse transcription, so sequencing captured expressed TCRB transcripts. The data were produced by immunoSEQ multiplex PCR, yet TCRdb's version contains in-frame clones alone and is incomplete. The profile shows about 160,000 clones, about 9% of them singletons. Isolation of CD4+ naive, central memory, regulatory and stem cell-like memory cells was achieved by sorting via CD45RO/CCR7/CD25/CD127/CD95/CD27. About this clone: Its specificity is unknown.

This CDR3 is built from 15 residues. V shed 3 bases and J 7 bases; nucleotides not matched to a gene: 8. Germline V gene data show CDR1 as SGDLS and CDR2 as YYNGEE. The sequence came from a woman under 30 with type 1 diabetes. Sequenced input: central memory CD4+ T cells from blood. This sequence joins TRBV9 and TRBJ1-5; 9 positions agree with TRBD1. CDR3 in amino acids: CASSETGQGGQPQHF. CDR3 nucleotides: TGTGCCAGCAGCGAAACGGGACAGGGTGGCCAGCCCCAGCATTTT.